These 27 T cell receptor beta chains share one sample of origin, sequenced in a study of neurological immune-mediated disorders. TCRdb fed the 5' RACE reads into MiXCR, producing one record per CDR3 protein. This sample has around 79,000 distinct CDR3 sequences, with 13% to 15% found just once. The sequenced material came from PBMCs. The origin of the receptors is a woman in her 50s in good health.

This clonotype was detected many times. The V and J genes are TRBV5-1 and TRBJ2-5; 7 bases align to TRBD1. The germline gives CDR1 SGHRS, CDR2 YFSETQ. V dropped 4 bases and J dropped 5; count of bases not matched to a gene: 8. The CDR3 sequence is 14 residues long. The CDR3: CASSEQGMGETQYF. The CDR3 DNA sequence: TGCGCCAGCAGCGAACAGGGGATGGGGGAGACCCAGTACTTC. The variable domain in full, completed from reference TRBV5-1 and TRBJ2-5, reads KAGVTQTPRYLIKTRGQQVTLSCSPISGHRSVSWYQQTPGQGLQFLFEYFSETQRNKGNFPGRFSGRQFSNSRSEMNVSTLELGDSALYLCASSEQGMGETQYFGPGTRLLVL.

This clonotype came up many times. The V gene is TRBV10-3, the J gene TRBJ2-3; 7 positions agree with TRBD1. Germline CDR1 ENHRY, CDR2 SYGVKD. The CDR3 has 15 amino acids. Unmatched junction bases numbered 13, after V lost 4 bases and J lost 9 bases. The CDR3 sequence is CAISGRTGAGETQYF. CDR3 coding DNA: TGTGCCATCAGTGGGAGAACAGGGGCCGGGGAGACGCAGTATTTT.

This clonotype was seen ten or more times. The chain carries TRBV5-5 and TRBJ1-5; tentatively, D is TRBD1 (5 bases). Germline loops: CDR1 SGHKS, CDR2 YYEKEE (reference sequence). Trimming took off 0 bases at V and 3 bases at J, with 13 bases between the two ends. This CDR3 comprises 16 residues. The CDR3 DNA reads TGTGCCAGCAGCTTGGAAGGGGCAGGTTACAATCAGCCCCAGCATTTT. This sequence encodes CASSLEGAGYNQPQHF. Combining the CDR3 with reference TRBV5-5 and TRBJ1-5 gives the whole variable domain DAGVTQSPTHLIKTRGQQVTLRCSPISGHKSVSWYQQVLGQGPQFIFQYYEKEERGRGNFPDRFSARQFPNYSSELNVNALLLGDSALYLCASSLEGAGYNQPQHFGDGTRLSIL.

The V call is TRBV5-5, the J call TRBJ1-5, with TRBD1 as a possible D gene (5 bases). V was clipped by 1 base and J by 7 bases, with 15 bases between them. CDR3 length: 15 amino acids. Looked up from germline, CDR1 is SGHKS and CDR2 is YYEKEE (reference sequence). Written as DNA, the CDR3 is TGTGCCAGCAGCTTGACTCCCAGGGCGGACCAGCCCCAGCATTTT. It is translated as CASSLTPRADQPQHF.

The sample holds many counts of this clonotype. The V and J genes are TRBV11-2 and TRBJ2-3; TRBD2 might be the D (5 bases). CDR3 length: 15 residues. Germline-derived CDR1 and CDR2 are SGHAT and FQNNGV. The V and J ends lost 5 bases and 4 bases respectively, with 16 bases between them. The CDR3 loop is CASSRSGSTADTQYF. The CDR3, as DNA: TGTGCCAGCAGCAGGAGCGGCTCCACGGCAGATACGCAGTATTTT.

This clonotype was recorded many times. V and J are TRBV20-1 and TRBJ2-5; D is ambiguous. Trimming stripped 6 bases from V and 6 bases from J, with 11 bases between. Germline V CDR1 and CDR2: DFQATT, SNEGSKA (reference sequence). The CDR3 length is 11 residues. DNA of the CDR3: TGCAGTGCCTCGCTTCAACAGACCCAGTACTTC. Protein sequence: CSASLQQTQYF.

This clonotype showed up many times. V usage is TRBV20-1 and J usage is TRBJ2-7; D unresolved. The V gene lost 0 bases and the J gene lost 7 bases, with 19 bases spanning the gap. This CDR3 is built from 15 residues. Germline V gene sequence: CDR1 DFQATT, CDR2 SNEGSKA (reference sequence). The CDR3 coding sequence is TGCAGTGCTAGAGATATTGGGAACGACATTGGGGAGCAGTACTTC. Protein sequence: CSARDIGNDIGEQYF.

Worth noting for this clonotype: The junction departs from germline at one end; a sequencing error may be responsible. V is TRBV7-2 and J is TRBJ2-7, with D unclear. The CDR3 has 13 residues. Germline values: CDR1 SGHTA, CDR2 FQGNSA. The CDR3 loop is CAISLGASYEQYF. The CDR3, as DNA: TGTGCCATCAGCTTGGGTGCCTCCTACGAGCAGTACTTC.

This clonotype was found many times. This chain uses TRBV10-2 with TRBJ1-2; TRBD1 matches at 8 bases. J gave up 8 bases and V 8 bases, and 16 bases lay outside the gene matches. The CDR3 is 15 residues long. The germline CDR1 and CDR2 sequences are WSHSY and SAAADI. The CDR3 DNA reads TGCGCCAGCCACTCAAATACGGACAGGGTAACCGGCTACACCTTC. Translating it yields CASHSNTDRVTGYTF.

This clonotype was observed many times. The chain combines TRBV29-1 with TRBJ2-3; TRBD1 or TRBD2 may be the D gene (5 bases each). V gave up 2 bases and J gave up 1 base, with 7 bases separating them. Germline V lookup: CDR1 SQVTM, CDR2 ANQGSEA. The CDR3 covers 13 residues. The CDR3 region has the DNA TGCAGCGTTGAAAGAGGGGGCACAGATACGCAGTATTTT. Amino acid sequence: CSVERGGTDTQYF.

This clonotype was seen repeatedly, ten times or more. The CDR3 reads CASSYTTIGPDGSNQPQHF. As DNA, the CDR3 is TGTGCCAGCAGCTACACCACGATTGGGCCGGATGGAAGCAATCAGCCCCAGCATTTT. The rearrangement joins TRBV5-6 to TRBJ1-5; no clear D gene. The CDR3 consists of 19 residues. CDR1 and CDR2 (germline): SGHDT, YYEEEE. The V and J ends lost 3 bases and 1 base respectively, with 23 bases between them.

In its sample, this clonotype was seen many times. This chain uses TRBV20-1 with TRBJ1-2; tentative D call: TRBD1 (5 bases). The CDR3 has 13 residues. Trimming pared 0 bases from V and 2 bases from J, leaving 7 bases between. Germline CDR1 is DFQATT and CDR2 is SNEGSKA (reference sequence). As DNA, the CDR3 is TGCAGTGCTAGAGAGGGGGGGAACTATGGCTACACCTTC. Translation: CSAREGGNYGYTF.

This clonotype was counted many times. The chain is built from TRBV28 and TRBJ2-2, with D possibly being TRBD1 (6 bases). CDR1 is MDHEN, CDR2 SYDVKM, per germline. The CDR3 length is 15 residues. The V gene lost 4 bases and the J gene lost 1 base, with 10 bases spanning the gap. CDR3 sequence: CASSSLQGNTGELFF. The DNA for the CDR3 is TGTGCCAGCAGTTCATTACAGGGGAACACCGGGGAGCTGTTTTTT.

This clonotype was seen ten or more times. This chain uses TRBV6-2 or TRBV6-3 with TRBJ2-5; 8 bases map to TRBD2. The trim removed 5 bases at V and 3 bases at J, leaving 26 bases unmatched. The CDR3 is 21 residues long. The germline gives CDR1 MNHEY, CDR2 SVGEGT. The CDR3 loop reads CASSPDHYLIVPTSGKETQYF. The CDR3 DNA reads TGTGCCAGCAGTCCTGATCACTACCTCATCGTACCTACTAGCGGAAAAGAGACCCAGTACTTC.

This clonotype was counted at least ten times. Relative to the germline gene, one junction end is altered; a read error may explain this. The chain uses TRBV15 and TRBJ2-3; 10 positions match TRBD2. Germline loops: CDR1 LNHNV, CDR2 YYDKDF (reference sequence). The CDR3 totals 17 residues. CDR3 in DNA: TGTGCCACCAGCAGAGATGCCCCTAGCGGGAGCAGAGATACGCAGTATTTT. The encoded protein is CATSRDAPSGSRDTQYF.

This clonotype was counted many times. The rearrangement links TRBV5-1 to TRBJ2-5, with a weak D call TRBD1 (7 bases). Between the trimmed V and J ends, which lost 1 base and 0 bases, there was a span of 10 bases. Germline CDR1 is SGHRS and CDR2 is YFSETQ. The CDR3 is made up of 15 amino acids. The CDR3: CASSLQGGHQETQYF. CDR3 sequence (DNA): TGCGCCAGCAGCTTGCAGGGGGGACACCAAGAGACCCAGTACTTC.

This clonotype was observed at least ten times. The chain has TRBV7-2 and TRBJ2-5; D is unresolved. The CDR3 runs to 17 residues. The germline V gene encodes CDR1 SGHTA and CDR2 FQGNSA. Trimming took off 5 bases at V and 5 bases at J, with 24 bases between the two ends. CDR3 amino acids: CASSDEVVRTDRETQYF. The CDR3 DNA reads TGTGCCAGCAGCGACGAAGTAGTTAGAACCGACCGGGAGACCCAGTACTTC.

This clonotype was seen at least ten times. The gene calls are TRBV29-1 and TRBJ2-5, with TRBD2 as a possible D gene (5 bases). The CDR3 is 13 amino acids. Germline V gene data show CDR1 as SQVTM and CDR2 as ANQGSEA. V shed 2 bases and J shed 7 bases, with 14 bases lying between them. CDR3 loop: CSVESLAGGTQYF. As DNA, the CDR3 is TGCAGCGTTGAAAGCCTAGCAGGCGGGACCCAGTACTTC.

There are many counts of this clonotype. The rearrangement links TRBV7-2 to TRBJ2-7, with 8 bases lining up with TRBD2. CDR3 length: 16 residues. Trimming took 5 bases from V and 0 from J; bases not matched to a gene: 9. The germline V gene encodes CDR1 SGHTA and CDR2 FQGNSA. CDR3 loop: CASSPRSGGSSYEQYF. The CDR3 DNA is TGTGCCAGCAGCCCCCGAAGCGGGGGTAGCTCCTACGAGCAGTACTTC.

This clonotype has at least ten counts. The chain couples TRBV11-2 to TRBJ1-3; D perhaps matches TRBD1 (5 bases). Germline assignment: CDR1 SGHAT and CDR2 FQNNGV. The CDR3 length is 17 residues. The ends were cut back, 0 bases at V and 0 bases at J, with 12 bases in the middle. In DNA, the CDR3 is TGTGCCAGCAGCTTAGAAGAGGGGCGTAACTCTGGAAACACCATATATTTT. Protein: CASSLEEGRNSGNTIYF. Filled out from reference TRBV11-2 and TRBJ1-3, the complete variable domain reads EAGVAQSPRYKIIEKRQSVAFWCNPISGHATLYWYQQILGQGPKLLIQFQNNGVVDDSQLPKDRFSAERLKGVDSTLKIQPAKLEDSAVYLCASSLEEGRNSGNTIYFGEGSWLTVV.

There are many counts of this clonotype. The chain links TRBV20-1 to TRBJ2-7, with TRBD2 matching over 8 bases. Germline-derived CDR1 and CDR2 are DFQATT and SNEGSKA (reference sequence). The CDR3 consists of 12 residues. J was trimmed by 5 bases and V by 6 bases; bases with no gene match: 6. This CDR3 reads CSAQREIDEQYF. CDR3 bases: TGCAGTGCGCAGCGGGAGATCGACGAGCAGTACTTC.

This clonotype has ten or more counts. The chain combines TRBV5-1 with TRBJ2-7; perhaps TRBD1 as D (6 bases). Trimming cost V 2 bases and J 0 bases, with 9 bases left between them. CDR1 and CDR2 (germline): SGHRS, YFSETQ. The CDR3 sequence is 14 residues long. The CDR3 reads CASSFTGSSYEQYF. DNA for the CDR3: TGCGCCAGCAGCTTCACAGGGAGCTCCTACGAGCAGTACTTC.

This clonotype was counted many times. In DNA, the CDR3 is TGTGCCAGCAGGCAGGGGTTTAAAAGAGAATATAGCAATCAGCCCCAGCATTTT. Translated, it gives CASRQGFKREYSNQPQHF. The chain uses TRBV6-6 and TRBJ1-5; D may be TRBD1 (6 bases). CDR1 and CDR2 from the germline V gene are MNHNY and SVGAGI (reference sequence). CDR3 length: 18 residues. V was trimmed by 6 bases and J by 0 bases, leaving 21 bases between them.

This clonotype was observed at least ten times. V and J are TRBV7-2 and TRBJ2-7; no clear D. V was pared by 5 bases and J by 2 bases, with 19 bases between. CDR1 SGHTA and CDR2 FQGNSA come from the germline V gene. This CDR3 contains 16 residues. This chain's CDR3 is CASSLGRHPGTYEQYF. CDR3 in DNA: TGTGCCAGCAGCCTAGGACGACATCCTGGCACCTACGAGCAGTACTTC. Based on the CDR3 plus reference TRBV7-2 and TRBJ2-7, the full variable domain is GAGVSQSPSNKVTEKGKDVELRCDPISGHTALYWYRQSLGQGLEFLIYFQGNSAPDKSGLPSDRFSAERTGGSVSTLTIQRTQQEDSAVYLCASSLGRHPGTYEQYFGPGTRLTVT.

This clonotype was recorded many times. V gene TRBV6-5 combines with J gene TRBJ2-1; 8 bases align to TRBD1. V shed 6 bases and J 8 bases; nucleotides not matched to a gene: 15. The CDR3 loop spans 16 amino acids. The germline gives CDR1 MNHEY, CDR2 SVGAGI. As DNA, the CDR3 is TGTGCCAGCAGCCAAGACAGGGGCCGGGTTGGTGATGAGCAGTTCTTC. Translating it yields CASSQDRGRVGDEQFF.

A single count supports this clonotype. V usage is TRBV28 and J usage is TRBJ2-4; D may be TRBD2 (6 bases). CDR1 and CDR2 (germline): MDHEN, SYDVKM. The CDR3 length is 15 residues. V lost 5 bases to trimming and J lost 7 bases, with 18 bases between them. This CDR3 reads CASSVALVRGNIQYF. CDR3 in DNA: TGTGCCAGCAGTGTGGCCCTAGTCCGGGGGAACATTCAGTACTTC.

This clonotype was seen ten or more times. The chain carries TRBV2 and TRBJ2-1; D not certain. CDR1 and CDR2 from the germline V gene are SNHLY and FYNNEI. Trimming shortened V by 2 bases and J by 5 bases, and 7 bases separated the two germline ends. The length of the CDR3 is 13 residues. This CDR3 is CASSENNDNEQFF. The CDR3 nucleotides read TGTGCCAGCAGTGAAAATAACGACAATGAGCAGTTCTTC.